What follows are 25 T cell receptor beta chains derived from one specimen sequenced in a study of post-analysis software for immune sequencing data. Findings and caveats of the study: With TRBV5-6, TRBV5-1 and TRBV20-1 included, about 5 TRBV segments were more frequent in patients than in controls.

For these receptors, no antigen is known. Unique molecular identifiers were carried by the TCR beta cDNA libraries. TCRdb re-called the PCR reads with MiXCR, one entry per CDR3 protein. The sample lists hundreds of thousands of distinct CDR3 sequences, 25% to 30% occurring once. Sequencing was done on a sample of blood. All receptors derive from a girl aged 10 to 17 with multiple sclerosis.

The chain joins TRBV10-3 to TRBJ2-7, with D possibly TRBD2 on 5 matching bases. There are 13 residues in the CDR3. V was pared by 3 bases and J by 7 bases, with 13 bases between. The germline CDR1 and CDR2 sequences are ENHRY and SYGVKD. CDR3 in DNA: TGTGCCATCAGTGAAGCCCTAACGGGGGAGCAGTACTTC. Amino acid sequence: CAISEALTGEQYF.

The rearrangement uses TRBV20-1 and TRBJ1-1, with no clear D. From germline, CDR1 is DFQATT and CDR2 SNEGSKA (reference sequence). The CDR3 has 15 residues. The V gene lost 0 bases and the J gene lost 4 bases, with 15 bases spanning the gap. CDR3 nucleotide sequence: TGCAGTGCTAGAGATCCGGGGTCTTGGGGCACTGAAGCTTTCTTT. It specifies CSARDPGSWGTEAFF.

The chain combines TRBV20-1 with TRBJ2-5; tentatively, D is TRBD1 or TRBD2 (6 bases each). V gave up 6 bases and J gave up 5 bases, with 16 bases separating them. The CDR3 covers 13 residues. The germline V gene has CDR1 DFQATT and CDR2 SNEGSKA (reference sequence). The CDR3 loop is CSAGREGGETQYF. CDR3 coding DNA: TGCAGTGCGGGTCGTGAAGGGGGGGAGACCCAGTACTTC.

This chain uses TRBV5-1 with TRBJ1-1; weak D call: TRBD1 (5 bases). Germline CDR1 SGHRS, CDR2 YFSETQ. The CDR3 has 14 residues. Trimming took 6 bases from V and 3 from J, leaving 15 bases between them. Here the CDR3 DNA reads TGCGCCAGCACGAAAAGGAGGGGACACACTGAAGCTTTCTTT. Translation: CASTKRRGHTEAFF. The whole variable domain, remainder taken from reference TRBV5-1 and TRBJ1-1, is KAGVTQTPRYLIKTRGQQVTLSCSPISGHRSVSWYQQTPGQGLQFLFEYFSETQRNKGNFPGRFSGRQFSNSRSEMNVSTLELGDSALYLCASTKRRGHTEAFFGQGTRLTVV.

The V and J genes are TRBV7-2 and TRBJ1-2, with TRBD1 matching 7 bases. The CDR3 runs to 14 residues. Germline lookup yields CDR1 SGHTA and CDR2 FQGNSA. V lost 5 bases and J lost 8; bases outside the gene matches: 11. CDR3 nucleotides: TGTGCCAGCAGCATCCAGGGGGTAAGCAACGGCTACACCTTC. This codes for CASSIQGVSNGYTF.

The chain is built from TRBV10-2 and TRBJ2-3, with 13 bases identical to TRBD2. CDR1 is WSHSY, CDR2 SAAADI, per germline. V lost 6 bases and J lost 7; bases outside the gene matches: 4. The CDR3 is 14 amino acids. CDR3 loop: CASRLAGGENTQYF. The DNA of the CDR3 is TGCGCCAGCAGACTAGCGGGAGGGGAAAATACGCAGTATTTT.

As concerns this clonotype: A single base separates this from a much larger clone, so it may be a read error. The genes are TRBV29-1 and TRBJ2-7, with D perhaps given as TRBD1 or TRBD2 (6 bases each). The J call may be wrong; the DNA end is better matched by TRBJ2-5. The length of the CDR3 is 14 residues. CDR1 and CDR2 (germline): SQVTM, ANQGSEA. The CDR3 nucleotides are TGCAGCGTCCTCAGGGGTCGGGGGCAAGGGACCCAGTACTTC. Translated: CSVLRGRGQGTQYF.

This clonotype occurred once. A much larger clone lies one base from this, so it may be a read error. This CDR3 reads CASSPRGGHGNEQYF. CDR3 in DNA: TGTGCCAGCAGTCCTCGCGGGGGGCACGGCAATGAGCAGTACTTC. This chain connects TRBV12-3 or TRBV12-4 to TRBJ2-1, with 8 bases that match TRBD2. TRBJ2-7 explains the end of the DNA better; the J call may be wrong. This CDR3 comprises 15 residues.

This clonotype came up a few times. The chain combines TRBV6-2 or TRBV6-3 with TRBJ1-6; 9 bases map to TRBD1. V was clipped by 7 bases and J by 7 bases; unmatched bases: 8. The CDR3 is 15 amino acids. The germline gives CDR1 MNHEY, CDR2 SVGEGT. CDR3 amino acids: CASTVTGTGNSPLHF. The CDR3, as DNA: TGTGCCAGCACCGTAACCGGGACAGGGAATTCACCCCTCCACTTT.

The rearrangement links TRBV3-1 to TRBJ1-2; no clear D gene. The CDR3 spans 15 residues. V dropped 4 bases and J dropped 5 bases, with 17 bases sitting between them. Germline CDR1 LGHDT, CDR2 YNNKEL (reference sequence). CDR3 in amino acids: CASSRVGAEGYGYTF. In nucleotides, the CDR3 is TGTGCCAGCAGCCGGGTTGGCGCGGAGGGATATGGCTACACCTTC.

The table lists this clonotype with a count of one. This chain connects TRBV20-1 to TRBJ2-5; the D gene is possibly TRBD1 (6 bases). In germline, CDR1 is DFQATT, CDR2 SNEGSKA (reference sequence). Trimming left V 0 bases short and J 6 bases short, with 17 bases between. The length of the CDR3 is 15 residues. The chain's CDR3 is CSARDRLRGEKTQYF. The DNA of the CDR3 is TGCAGTGCTAGAGATCGGCTCAGGGGTGAGAAGACCCAGTACTTC.

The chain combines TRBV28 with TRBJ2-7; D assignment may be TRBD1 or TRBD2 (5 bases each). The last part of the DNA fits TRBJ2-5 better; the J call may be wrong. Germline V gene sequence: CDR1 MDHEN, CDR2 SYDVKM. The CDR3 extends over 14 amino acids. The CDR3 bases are TGTGCCAGCAGTTTGCGGGCAGGGCCAGAGACCCAGTACTTC. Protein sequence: CASSLRAGPETQYF.

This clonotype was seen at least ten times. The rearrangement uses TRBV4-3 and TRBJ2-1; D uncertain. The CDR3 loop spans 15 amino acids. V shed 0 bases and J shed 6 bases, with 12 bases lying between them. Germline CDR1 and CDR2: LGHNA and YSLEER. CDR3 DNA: TGCGCCAGCAGCCAAGATTGGATTTGGGCCAATGAGCAGTTCTTC. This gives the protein CASSQDWIWANEQFF.

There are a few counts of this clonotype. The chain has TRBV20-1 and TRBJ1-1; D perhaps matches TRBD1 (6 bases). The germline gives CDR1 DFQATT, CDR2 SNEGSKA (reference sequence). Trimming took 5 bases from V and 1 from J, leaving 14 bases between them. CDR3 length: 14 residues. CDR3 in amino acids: CSAGYRDTNTEAFF. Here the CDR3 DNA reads TGCAGTGCTGGGTACAGGGATACGAACACTGAAGCTTTCTTT.

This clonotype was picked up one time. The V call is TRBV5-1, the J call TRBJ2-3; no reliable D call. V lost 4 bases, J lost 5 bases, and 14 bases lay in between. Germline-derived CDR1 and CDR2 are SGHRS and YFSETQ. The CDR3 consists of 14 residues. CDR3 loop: CASSTQPGEDTQYF. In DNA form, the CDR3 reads TGCGCCAGCAGCACCCAGCCTGGGGAAGATACGCAGTATTTT.

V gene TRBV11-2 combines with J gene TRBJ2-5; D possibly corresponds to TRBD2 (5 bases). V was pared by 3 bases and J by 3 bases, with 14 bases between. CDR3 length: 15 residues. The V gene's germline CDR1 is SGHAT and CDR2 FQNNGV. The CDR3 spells CASSFSETLKETQYF. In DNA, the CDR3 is TGTGCCAGCAGCTTTAGCGAGACACTGAAAGAGACCCAGTACTTC.

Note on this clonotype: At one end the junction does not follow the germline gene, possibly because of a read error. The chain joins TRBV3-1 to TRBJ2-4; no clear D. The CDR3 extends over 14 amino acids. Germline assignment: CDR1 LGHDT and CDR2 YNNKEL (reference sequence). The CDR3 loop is CASSGDIPPNTQYF. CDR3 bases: TGTGCCAGCAGCGGGGATATTCCACCAAACACTCAGTACTTC.

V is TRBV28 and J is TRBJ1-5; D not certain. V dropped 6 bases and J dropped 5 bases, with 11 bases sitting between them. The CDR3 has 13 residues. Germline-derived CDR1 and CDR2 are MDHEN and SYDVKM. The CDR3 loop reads CASSNRAYQPQHF. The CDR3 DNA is TGTGCCAGCAGCAATCGGGCTTATCAGCCCCAGCATTTT.

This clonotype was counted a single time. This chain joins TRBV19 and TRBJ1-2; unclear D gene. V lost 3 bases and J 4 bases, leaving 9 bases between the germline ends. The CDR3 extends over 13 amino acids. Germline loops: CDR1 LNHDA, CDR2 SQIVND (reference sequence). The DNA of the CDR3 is TGTGCCAGTAGTATGGACGCCTCCTATGGCTACACCTTC. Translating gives CASSMDASYGYTF.

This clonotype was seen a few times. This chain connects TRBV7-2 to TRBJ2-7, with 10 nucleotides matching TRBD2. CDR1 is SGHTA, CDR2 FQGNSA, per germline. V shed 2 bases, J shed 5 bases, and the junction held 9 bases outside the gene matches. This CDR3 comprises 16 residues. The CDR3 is CASSLSSGGALNEQYF. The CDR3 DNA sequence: TGTGCCAGCAGCTTATCAAGCGGGGGGGCTCTTAACGAGCAGTACTTC.

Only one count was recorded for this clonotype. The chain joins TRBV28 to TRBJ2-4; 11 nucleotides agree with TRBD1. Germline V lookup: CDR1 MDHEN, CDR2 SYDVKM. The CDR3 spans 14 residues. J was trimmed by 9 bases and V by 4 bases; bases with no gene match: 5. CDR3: CASSSLGQGGIQYF. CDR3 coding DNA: TGTGCCAGCAGTTCACTGGGACAGGGGGGCATTCAGTACTTC.

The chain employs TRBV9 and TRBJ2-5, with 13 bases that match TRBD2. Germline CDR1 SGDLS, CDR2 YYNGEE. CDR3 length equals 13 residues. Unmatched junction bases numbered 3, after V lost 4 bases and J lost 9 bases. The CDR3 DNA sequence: TGTGCCAGCAGCCCGGGGACTAGCGGGGCCCAGTACTTC. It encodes CASSPGTSGAQYF.

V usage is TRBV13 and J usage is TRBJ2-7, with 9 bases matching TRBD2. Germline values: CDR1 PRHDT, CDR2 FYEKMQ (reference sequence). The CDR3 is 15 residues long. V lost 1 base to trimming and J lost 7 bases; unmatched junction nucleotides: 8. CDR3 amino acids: CASSLAPGLADEQYF. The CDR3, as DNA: TGTGCCAGCAGCTTAGCTCCGGGACTAGCAGATGAGCAGTACTTC. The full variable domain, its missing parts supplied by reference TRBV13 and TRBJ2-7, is AAGVIQSPRHLIKEKRETATLKCYPIPRHDTVYWYQQGPGQDPQFLISFYEKMQSDKGSIPDRFSAQQFSDYHSELNMSSLELGDSALYFCASSLAPGLADEQYFGPGTRLTVT.

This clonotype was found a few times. The CDR3 coding sequence is TGTGCCAGCAGACGGGACAGGGCCGACGAGCAGTACTTC. Its protein product is CASRRDRADEQYF. The chain recombines TRBV7-2 with TRBJ2-7; 9 bases are a match to TRBD1. This CDR3 contains 13 residues. After removal of 6 bases from V and 5 bases from J, the junction contained 5 bases not matched to a gene. Germline CDR1 reads SGHTA; CDR2 reads FQGNSA.

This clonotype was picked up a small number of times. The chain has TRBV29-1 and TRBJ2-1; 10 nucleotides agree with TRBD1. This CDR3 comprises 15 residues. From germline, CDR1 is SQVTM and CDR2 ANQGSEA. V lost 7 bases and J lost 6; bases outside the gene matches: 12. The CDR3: CSGGARQGAPNEQFF. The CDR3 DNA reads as TGCAGCGGGGGGGCTAGACAGGGGGCCCCCAATGAGCAGTTCTTC.